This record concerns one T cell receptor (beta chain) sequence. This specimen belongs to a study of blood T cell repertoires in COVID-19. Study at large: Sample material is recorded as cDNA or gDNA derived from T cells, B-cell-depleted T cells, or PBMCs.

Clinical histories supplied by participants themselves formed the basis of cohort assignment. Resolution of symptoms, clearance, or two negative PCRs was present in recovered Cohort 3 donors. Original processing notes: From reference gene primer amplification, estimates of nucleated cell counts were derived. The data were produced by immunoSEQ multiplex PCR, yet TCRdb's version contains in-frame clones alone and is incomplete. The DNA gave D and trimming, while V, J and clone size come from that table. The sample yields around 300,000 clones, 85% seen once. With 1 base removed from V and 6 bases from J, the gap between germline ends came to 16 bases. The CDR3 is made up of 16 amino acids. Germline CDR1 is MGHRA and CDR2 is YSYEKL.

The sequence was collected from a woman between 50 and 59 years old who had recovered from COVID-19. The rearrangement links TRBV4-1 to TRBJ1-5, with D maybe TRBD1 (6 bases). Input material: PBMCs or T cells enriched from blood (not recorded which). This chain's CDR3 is CASSQGYREYGQPQHF. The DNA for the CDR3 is TGCGCCAGCAGCCAAGGGTACAGGGAGTACGGTCAGCCCCAGCATTTT.